This entry lists 3 T cell receptor beta chains sequenced from one sample in a study of blood T cell repertoires in COVID-19. The data were produced by immunoSEQ multiplex PCR, yet TCRdb's version contains in-frame clones alone and is incomplete. The table has a few hundred thousand clones, just under 85% seen once. The sequencing sample was made of peripheral blood. These receptors were collected from a man at least 80 years old with acute or convalescent COVID-19.

This chain uses TRBV7-9 with TRBJ1-2, with TRBD1 matching 7 bases. The CDR3 contains 16 residues. CDR1 and CDR2 from the germline V gene are SEHNR and FQNEAQ (reference sequence). After removal of 5 bases from V and 2 bases from J, the junction contained 11 bases not matched to a gene. The CDR3 sequence is CASSLKTGTLNYGYTF. In DNA form, the CDR3 reads TGTGCCAGCAGCCTTAAGACAGGGACCCTAAACTATGGCTACACCTTC.

The chain recombines TRBV25-1 with TRBJ2-7; D possibly corresponds to TRBD1 (5 bases). V was cut by 4 bases and J by 2 bases, with 12 bases left in between. The germline CDR1 and CDR2 sequences are MGHDK and SYGVNS. The CDR3 is 14 residues long. CDR3 residues: CASSVGQGTYEQYF. The CDR3 nucleotides read TGTGCCAGCAGTGTAGGCCAGGGAACCTACGAGCAGTACTTC.

The V gene is TRBV24-1, the J gene TRBJ2-3; no reliable D call. V lost 0 bases and J 0 bases, leaving 3 bases between the germline ends. Germline-derived CDR1 and CDR2 are KGHDR and SFDVKD. CDR3 length: 14 amino acids. The CDR3 DNA reads TGTGCCACCAGTGATTTGGGCAGCACAGATACGCAGTATTTT. Translated: CATSDLGSTDTQYF.